This TCR beta chain was sequenced during a study of OX40 agonist ivuxolimab in advanced cancers. The CDR3 length is 14 residues. Germline V gives CDR1 SQVTM, CDR2 ANQGSEA. With V trimmed by 6 bases and J by 5 bases, 11 bases remained unmatched. The assay was immunoSEQ multiplex PCR, and TCRdb's table has in-frame clones only and misses some. The profile shows around 37,000 clones, roughly 91% of them singletons. V is TRBV29-1 and J is TRBJ2-5; TRBD2 matches at 8 bases. This TCR came from an adult with an advanced solid tumor such as melanoma, head and neck, liver or kidney cancer. The sequencing used CD4+ or CD8+ T cells sorted from blood, collected in a trial of the OX40 agonist ivuxolimab. The CDR3 protein is CSVQTSDKWETQYF. CDR3 nucleotides: TGCAGCGTCCAGACTAGCGACAAGTGGGAGACCCAGTACTTC.